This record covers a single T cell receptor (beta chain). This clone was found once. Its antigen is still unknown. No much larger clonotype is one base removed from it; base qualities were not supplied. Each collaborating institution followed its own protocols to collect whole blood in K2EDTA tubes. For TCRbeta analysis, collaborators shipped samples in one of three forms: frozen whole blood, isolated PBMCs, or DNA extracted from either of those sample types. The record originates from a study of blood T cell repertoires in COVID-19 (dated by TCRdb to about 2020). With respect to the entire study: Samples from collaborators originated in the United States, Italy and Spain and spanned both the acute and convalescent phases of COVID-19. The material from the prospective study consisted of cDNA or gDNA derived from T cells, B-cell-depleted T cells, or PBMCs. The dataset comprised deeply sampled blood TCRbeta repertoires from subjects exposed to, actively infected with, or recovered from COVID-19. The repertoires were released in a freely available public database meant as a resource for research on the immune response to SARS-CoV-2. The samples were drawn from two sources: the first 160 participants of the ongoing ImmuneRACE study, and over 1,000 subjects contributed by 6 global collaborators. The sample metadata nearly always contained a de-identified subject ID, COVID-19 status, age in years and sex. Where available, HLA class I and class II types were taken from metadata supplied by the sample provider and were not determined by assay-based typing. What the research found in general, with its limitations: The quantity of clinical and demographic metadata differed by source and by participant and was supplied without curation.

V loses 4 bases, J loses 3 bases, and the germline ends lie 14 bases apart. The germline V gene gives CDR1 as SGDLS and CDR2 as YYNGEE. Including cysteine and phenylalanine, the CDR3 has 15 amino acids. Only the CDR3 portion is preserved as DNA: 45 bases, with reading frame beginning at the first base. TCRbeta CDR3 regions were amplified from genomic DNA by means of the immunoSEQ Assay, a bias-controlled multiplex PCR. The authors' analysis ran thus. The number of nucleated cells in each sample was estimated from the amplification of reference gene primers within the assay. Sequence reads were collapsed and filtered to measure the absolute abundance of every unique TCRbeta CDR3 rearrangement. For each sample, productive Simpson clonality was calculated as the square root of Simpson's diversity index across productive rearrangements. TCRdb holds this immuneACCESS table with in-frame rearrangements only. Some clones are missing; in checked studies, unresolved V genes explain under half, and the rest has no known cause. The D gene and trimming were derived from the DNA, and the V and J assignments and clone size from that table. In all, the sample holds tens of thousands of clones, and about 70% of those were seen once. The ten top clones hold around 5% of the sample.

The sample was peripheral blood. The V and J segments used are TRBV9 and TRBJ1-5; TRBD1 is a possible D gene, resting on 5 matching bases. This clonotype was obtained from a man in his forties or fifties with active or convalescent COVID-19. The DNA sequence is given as TGTGCCAGCAGCCCCCGGGGGGGGTTCAATCAGCCCCAGCATTTT. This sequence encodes CASSPRGGFNQPQHF. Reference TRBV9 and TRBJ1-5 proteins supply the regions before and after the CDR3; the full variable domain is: DSGVTQTPKHLITATGQRVTLRCSPRSGDLSVYWYQQSLDQGLQFLIQYYNGEERAKGNILERFSAQQFPDLHSELNLSSLELGDSALYFCASSPRGGFNQPQHFGDGTRLSIL.